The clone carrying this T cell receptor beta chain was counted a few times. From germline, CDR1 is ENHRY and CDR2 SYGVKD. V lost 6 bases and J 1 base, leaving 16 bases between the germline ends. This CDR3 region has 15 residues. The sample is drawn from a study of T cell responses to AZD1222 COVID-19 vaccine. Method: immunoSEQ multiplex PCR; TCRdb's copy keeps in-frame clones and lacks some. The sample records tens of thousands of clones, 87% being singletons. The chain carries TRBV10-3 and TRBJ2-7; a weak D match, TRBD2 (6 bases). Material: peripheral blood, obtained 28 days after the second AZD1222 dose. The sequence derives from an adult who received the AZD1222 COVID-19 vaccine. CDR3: CAISQEGVASYEQYF. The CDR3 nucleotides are TGTGCCATCAGCCAGGAGGGAGTGGCATCCTACGAGCAGTACTTC.